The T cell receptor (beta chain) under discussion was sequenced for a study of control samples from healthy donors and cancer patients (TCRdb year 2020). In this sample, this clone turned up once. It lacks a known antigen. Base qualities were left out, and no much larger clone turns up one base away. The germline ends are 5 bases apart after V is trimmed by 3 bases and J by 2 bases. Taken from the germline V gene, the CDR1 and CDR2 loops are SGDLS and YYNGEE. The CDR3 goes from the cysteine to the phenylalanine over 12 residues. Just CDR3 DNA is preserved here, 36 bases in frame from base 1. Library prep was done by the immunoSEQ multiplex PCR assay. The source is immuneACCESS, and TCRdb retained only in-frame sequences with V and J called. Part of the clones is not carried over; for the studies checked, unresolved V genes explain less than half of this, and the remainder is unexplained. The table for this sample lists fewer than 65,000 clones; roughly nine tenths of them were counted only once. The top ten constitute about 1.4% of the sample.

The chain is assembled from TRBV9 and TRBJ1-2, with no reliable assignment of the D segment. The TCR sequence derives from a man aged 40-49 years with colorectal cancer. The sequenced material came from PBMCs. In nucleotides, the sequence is TGTGCCAGCAGCGACGTAAACTATGGCTACACCTTC. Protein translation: CASSDVNYGYTF.